The subject of this entry is one T cell receptor beta chain. Its antigen is as yet unknown. These data originate in a study of cytomegalovirus exposure and HLA in healthy donors. Trimming removed 5 bases from V and 5 bases from J, with 18 bases in between. CDR1 and CDR2 (germline): SNHLY, FYNNEI. The CDR3 loop spans 15 amino acids. Study conclusions and caveats: TCR beta chains numbering some 160 were designated cytomegalovirus-associated. Many donors carried some public TCRs, although rarity characterized most TCR sequences.

The table came from immunoSEQ multiplex PCR; TCRdb's copy has only in-frame clones and leaves some out. Of about 73,000 clones listed, about 95% are singletons. The V gene is TRBV2, the J gene TRBJ1-1, with a weak D call TRBD1 (5 bases). The sequenced sample was PBMCs. This TCR derives from a man aged 18 to 29 in good health and CMV-seronegative. Here the CDR3 reads CASSPVGRGGTEAFF. CDR3 bases: TGTGCCAGCAGTCCTGTAGGGCGTGGGGGGACTGAAGCTTTCTTT.